This T cell receptor beta chain came from a study of B cell selection in AIRE deficiency. Measured with immunoSEQ multiplex PCR; TCRdb has only the in-frame clones, and not every one. This sample yields about 24,000 clones, of which roughly 96% are seen a single time; under 0.2% belongs to the top ten. Sorting defined conventional CD4 T cells as CD4+CD127+. Trimming at V came to 2 bases and at J to 6 bases, leaving 6 bases not matched to a gene. Per the germline V gene, CDR1 is MNHNY and CDR2 is SVGAGI (reference sequence). The CDR3 covers 15 residues. The TCR comes from a human donor in good health. This chain joins TRBV6-6 and TRBJ2-3; 9 bases line up with TRBD2. The sample taken for sequencing was CD4+CD127+ conventional T cells sorted from PBMCs. The CDR3 bases are TGTGCCAGCAGTTACGGCGGGGGGGCTCTGGATACGCAGTATTTT. Translating it yields CASSYGGGALDTQYF.